This T cell receptor beta chain was sequenced during a study of OX40 agonist ivuxolimab in advanced cancers. Some background on the complete study: Ivuxolimab was a fully human IgG2 agonistic monoclonal antibody targeting the costimulatory receptor OX40 (CD134). Intravenous ivuxolimab was administered to patients every 2 weeks at six dose levels: 0.01, 0.1, 0.3, 1.5, 3 and 10 mg/kg. Prior anti-PD-1, anti-PD-L1 or anti-CTLA-4 therapy was permitted, and checkpoint inhibitors had been received by roughly two fifths of dose-escalation patients. In the dose-escalation cohort, about four fifths of patients were male, and the mean age was roughly 56 years with a range of roughly 20 to 80. Peripheral TCRbeta sequencing was intended to test whether TCR sequence diversity was altered and clonal T-cell expansion was caused by ivuxolimab. The paper reports the monotherapy dose-escalation portion (N = 52 patients) of the phase I ivuxolimab trial. Among the approximately 50 dose-escalation patients, roughly 20 had hepatocellular carcinoma, 15 or so melanoma, 9 renal cell carcinoma and 9 head and neck cancer. Partial responses occurred in three dose-escalation patients, of whom one had hepatocellular carcinoma and two had cutaneous melanoma.

V trim: 4 bases; J trim: 2 bases; unmatched bases: 10. CDR1 SGHDT and CDR2 YYEEEE are derived from the germline V gene. Including cysteine and phenylalanine, the CDR3 has 16 amino acids. Only CDR3 DNA is held: 48 bases, read in frame from base 1. Paper-wide results and their limitations: Low levels of normalized T-cell clonal expansion were also shown by some nonresponding patients. After ivuxolimab, expanded clones were on average more numerous among CD8+ T cells than among CD4+ T cells. Clonal expansion of both CD4+ and CD8+ blood T cells was observed from baseline to week 6 at doses 0.1 to 3.0 mg/kg. Which antigens the clonally expanded peripheral T cells were specific for was not determined. In the 0.1-3.0 mg/kg groups, partial responders were among the patients with the lowest normalized peripheral clonal expansion, particularly in CD8+ T cells.

A note on this clone: What antigen it recognizes has not been identified. The record has no base qualities; no much larger clone is one base away.

To sequence the TCRbeta CDR3 region, genomic DNA was isolated from the sorted cells. The immunoSEQ Assay was used for sequencing of TCRbeta CDR3 regions. Here the immuneACCESS table is served through TCRdb, limited to in-frame sequences with V and J called. Missing clones are a known gap in these copies; in checked studies unresolved V genes cover under half, and the rest lacks a known reason. The sample yields approximately 50,000 clones; about 86% were counted once. The ten largest make up roughly an eighth of the sample. The trial excluded patients who had a history of autoimmune disease or were on systemic immunosuppression. Peripheral blood for TCR sequencing was collected from all dose cohorts at baseline, on cycle 4 day 1, and on cycle 7 day 1. Samples came from an open-label, multicenter, first-in-human phase I dose-escalation trial of ivuxolimab. Adults with locally advanced or metastatic melanoma, renal cell carcinoma, hepatocellular carcinoma or head and neck squamous cell carcinoma were enrolled in the trial. Before TCR sequencing, CD4+ T cells and CD8+ T cells were sorted from peripheral blood as separate populations.

The TCR sequence derives from an adult with an advanced solid tumor such as melanoma, head and neck, liver or kidney cancer. The chain uses TRBV5-6 and TRBJ2-3, with 7 central nucleotides matching TRBD1. The sequences come from CD4+ or CD8+ T cells sorted from blood, collected in a trial of the OX40 agonist ivuxolimab. The base sequence is TGTGCCAGCAGCCCTCCGGACAGGCGATACACAGATACGCAGTATTTT. It specifies CASSPPDRRYTDTQYF.